Reported below is one T cell receptor (beta chain). Its antigen is unknown. Germline V gene lookup returns CDR1 MNHEY and CDR2 SMNVEV (reference sequence). The CDR3 contains 13 residues. V was pared by 6 bases and J by 6 bases, with 11 bases between. RNA extraction and reverse transcription yielded cDNA as sequencing template. Profiled with immunoSEQ multiplex PCR; TCRdb holds only in-frame clones, not every one. The profile shows approximately 65,000 clones, roughly half of them singletons. The data stem from a study of CD8+ T cells in alopecia areata. Overall study findings and caveats: TCRs were shared less clearly across patients than in mice, possibly for HLA-related reasons. Compared with normal scalp, lesional scalp had higher clonality and more expanded CD8+ clones.

Sorting separated CD4+ and CD8+ T cells out of PBMCs. This receptor was obtained from a human donor with alopecia areata. The chain couples TRBV27 to TRBJ2-2, with D possibly matching TRBD1 (5 bases). The input for sequencing was CD8+ T cells sorted from blood, taken at week 0. The CDR3 DNA reads as TGTGCCAGCAGCCAGGGTGGAGCCGGGGAGCTGTTTTTT. Its protein product is CASSQGGAGELFF.